Below are 31 T cell receptor beta chains sequenced from a single sample in a study of OX40 agonist ivuxolimab in advanced cancers. Assay used: immunoSEQ multiplex PCR; TCRdb lists only in-frame clones, some missing. In the table there are over 95,000 clones, 90% to 95% of which are singletons. The source material was CD4+ or CD8+ T cells sorted from blood, sampled in a trial of the OX40 agonist ivuxolimab. The source is an adult with an advanced solid tumor such as melanoma, head and neck, liver or kidney cancer.

The genes are TRBV30 and TRBJ1-2, with 10 nucleotides matching TRBD1. With 0 bases clipped from V and 4 bases from J, the junction kept 8 bases outside the gene matches. Germline assignment: CDR1 GTSNPN and CDR2 SVGIG (reference sequence). The CDR3 loop spans 16 amino acids. The CDR3 nucleotides read TGTGCCTGGAGTGTAAGGACAGGGGGAGTAGGCTATGGCTACACCTTC. Translating gives CAWSVRTGGVGYGYTF.

The chain carries TRBV5-6 and TRBJ1-4; 8 bases line up with TRBD1. This CDR3 comprises 14 residues. Germline lookup yields CDR1 SGHDT and CDR2 YYEEEE. V was clipped by 4 bases and J by 7 bases; unmatched bases: 6. The CDR3 sequence is CASSHRGYGEKLFF. For the CDR3, the DNA is TGTGCCAGCAGCCACAGGGGGTATGGTGAAAAACTGTTTTTT.

CDR3 DNA: TGTGCCAGCACACCTAGCGGGAGAACGGCAGATACGCAGTATTTT. It is translated as CASTPSGRTADTQYF. The V and J genes are TRBV6-5 and TRBJ2-3; TRBD2 matches at 10 bases. The CDR3 is made up of 15 amino acids. V lost 7 bases and J lost 4; bases outside the gene matches: 8. The germline CDR1 and CDR2 sequences are MNHEY and SVGAGI.

The chain is built from TRBV5-1 and TRBJ2-3, with 8 bases aligning to TRBD2. This CDR3 spans 13 amino acids. The J segment lost 11 bases and the V segment lost 2 bases, leaving 7 bases of the junction unmatched. Germline V gene sequence: CDR1 SGHRS, CDR2 YFSETQ. CDR3 sequence reads: CASSFESGSKQYF. In DNA form, the CDR3 reads TGCGCCAGCAGCTTTGAGAGCGGGAGTAAGCAGTATTTT.

The chain links TRBV5-4 to TRBJ2-2; 7 bases map to TRBD2. Germline V gene lookup returns CDR1 SGHNT and CDR2 YYREEE (reference sequence). The CDR3 extends over 15 amino acids. Trimming at V came to 5 bases and at J to 0 bases, leaving 4 bases not matched to a gene. The CDR3 nucleotides are TGTGCCAGCAGAGCTGGGACTACGAACACCGGGGAGCTGTTTTTT. Its translation: CASRAGTTNTGELFF.

The rearrangement links TRBV7-7 to TRBJ2-1; D possibly matches TRBD1 or TRBD2 (5 bases each). Per germline, CDR1 SSHAT and CDR2 FNYEAQ (reference sequence). Trimming took 1 base from V and 3 from J, leaving 10 bases between them. This CDR3 spans 15 amino acids. CDR3 sequence: CASSLGGDHYNEQFF. For the CDR3, the DNA is TGTGCCAGCAGCTTAGGAGGGGACCACTACAATGAGCAGTTCTTC.

The chain carries TRBV12-5 and TRBJ2-3; 10 nucleotides align to TRBD2. This CDR3 is 13 amino acids long. CDR1 is LGHNT and CDR2 is FRNRAP in the germline V gene. V dropped 6 bases and J dropped 5; count of bases not matched to a gene: 2. CDR3 sequence (DNA): TGTGCTAGTGGCCCTAGCGGGAGAGATACGCAGTATTTT. Translated: CASGPSGRDTQYF.

The gene calls are TRBV19 and TRBJ2-3; D may be TRBD1 or TRBD2 (6 bases each). V was shortened by 5 bases and J by 0 bases, with 12 bases between the two germline ends. There are 15 residues in the CDR3. Germline values: CDR1 LNHDA, CDR2 SQIVND (reference sequence). The CDR3 region is CASSETGTSTDTQYF. Here the CDR3 DNA reads TGTGCCAGTAGTGAAACAGGGACTAGCACAGATACGCAGTATTTT. The complete variable domain, with remaining parts taken from reference TRBV19 and TRBJ2-3, reads DGGITQSPKYLFRKEGQNVTLSCEQNLNHDAMYWYRQDPGQGLRLIYYSQIVNDFQKGDIAEGYSVSREKKESFPLTVTSAQKNPTAFYLCASSETGTSTDTQYFGPGTRLTVL.

This rearrangement joins TRBV4-2 to TRBJ2-5, with TRBD2 identical over 7 bases. Germline loops: CDR1 LGHNA, CDR2 YNFKEQ. CDR3 size: 16 residues. The V segment lost 3 bases and the J segment 1 base; nucleotides outside the gene matches: 8. CDR3 in amino acids: CASSQTSGTTQETQYF. The CDR3 coding sequence is TGTGCCAGCAGCCAGACCTCCGGGACTACCCAAGAGACCCAGTACTTC.

This sequence joins TRBV28 and TRBJ2-2, with 7 positions matching TRBD2. The trim removed 0 bases at V and 0 bases at J, leaving 4 bases unmatched. There are 17 residues in the CDR3. Per germline, CDR1 MDHEN and CDR2 SYDVKM. For the CDR3, the DNA is TGTGCCAGCAGTTTATGGGCGGGAGCAGCGAACACCGGGGAGCTGTTTTTT. Translation: CASSLWAGAANTGELFF.

The chain has TRBV19 and TRBJ2-7, with 9 bases aligning to TRBD1. The trim removed 1 base at V and 5 bases at J, leaving 6 bases unmatched. The CDR3 runs 15 residues. Germline V gene lookup returns CDR1 LNHDA and CDR2 SQIVND (reference sequence). The CDR3 sequence is CASSIGRGQGHEQYF. The CDR3 nucleotides are TGTGCCAGTAGTATAGGTAGGGGACAGGGCCACGAGCAGTACTTC.

The chain couples TRBV2 to TRBJ2-2; TRBD2 might be the D (6 bases). The V gene lost 4 bases and the J gene lost 5 bases, with 8 bases spanning the gap. Germline V gene lookup returns CDR1 SNHLY and CDR2 FYNNEI. CDR3 length equals 13 residues. This CDR3 is CASSVGGTGELFF. CDR3 bases: TGTGCCAGCAGTGTAGGAGGGACCGGGGAGCTGTTTTTT.

The V call is TRBV5-5, the J call TRBJ2-3; maybe TRBD1 (6 bases). The CDR3 spans 14 residues. V was trimmed by 0 bases and J by 4 bases, leaving 9 bases between them. Germline V gives CDR1 SGHKS, CDR2 YYEKEE (reference sequence). The CDR3 sequence is CASSLVRGADTQYF. CDR3 bases: TGTGCCAGCAGCTTGGTCAGGGGCGCAGATACGCAGTATTTT. Full variable domain (missing parts from reference TRBV5-5 and TRBJ2-3): DAGVTQSPTHLIKTRGQQVTLRCSPISGHKSVSWYQQVLGQGPQFIFQYYEKEERGRGNFPDRFSARQFPNYSSELNVNALLLGDSALYLCASSLVRGADTQYFGPGTRLTVL.

This clone is a singleton in its sample. The rearrangement joins TRBV7-8 to TRBJ2-3; D ambiguous. The CDR3 totals 15 residues. V dropped 1 base and J dropped 0 bases, with 8 bases sitting between them. Germline CDR1 reads SGHVS; CDR2 reads FQNEAQ. The DNA for the CDR3 is TGTGCCAGCAGCTTAGTCCGGGCGAGCACAGATACGCAGTATTTT. Amino acid sequence: CASSLVRASTDTQYF. Full variable domain (outside the CDR3, taken from reference TRBV7-8 and TRBJ2-3): GAGVSQSPRYKVAKRGQDVALRCDPISGHVSLFWYQQALGQGPEFLTYFQNEAQLDKSGLPSDRFFAERPEGSVSTLKIQRTQQEDSAVYLCASSLVRASTDTQYFGPGTRLTVL.

The J gene is TRBJ1-2, the V gene TRBV7-2; D is ambiguous. The V gene lost 3 bases and the J gene lost 1 base, with 0 bases spanning the gap. The CDR3 length is 11 residues. Germline assignment: CDR1 SGHTA and CDR2 FQGNSA. Here the CDR3 DNA reads TGTGCCAGCAGCTTTAACTATGGCTACACCTTC. It translates to CASSFNYGYTF.

The J gene is TRBJ2-7, the V gene TRBV19, with a tentative D call TRBD1 (5 bases). V gave up 4 bases and J gave up 6 bases, with 16 bases separating them. Germline V lookup: CDR1 LNHDA, CDR2 SQIVND (reference sequence). CDR3 size: 14 residues. CDR3 sequence reads: CASSSRQLPREQYF. Here the CDR3 DNA reads TGTGCCAGTAGTAGTAGACAGCTTCCACGCGAGCAGTACTTC. Supplemented by reference TRBV19 and TRBJ2-7, the full variable domain reads DGGITQSPKYLFRKEGQNVTLSCEQNLNHDAMYWYRQDPGQGLRLIYYSQIVNDFQKGDIAEGYSVSREKKESFPLTVTSAQKNPTAFYLCASSSRQLPREQYFGPGTRLTVT.

The CDR3 sequence is CASSLGQGKNEKLFF. The CDR3 DNA follows: TGTGCCAGCAGCTTGGGACAGGGCAAAAATGAAAAACTGTTTTTT. This chain connects TRBV5-4 to TRBJ1-4, with 7 nucleotides matching TRBD1. Unmatched junction bases numbered 4, after V lost 0 bases and J lost 5 bases. From germline, CDR1 is SGHNT and CDR2 YYREEE (reference sequence). The CDR3 spans 15 residues.

V gene TRBV10-3 combines with J gene TRBJ2-4; weak D call: TRBD1 (7 bases). Trimming removed 10 bases at V and 10 bases at J, with 14 bases between. The germline CDR1 and CDR2 sequences are ENHRY and SYGVKD. This CDR3 is 11 amino acids long. CDR3 DNA sequence: TGTGCCAGCGGGACAGTTGGGATTCAGTACTTC. Translating it yields CASGTVGIQYF.

The chain uses TRBV21-1 and TRBJ2-5; the table's D call of TRBD2 was not tested on the DNA. TRBV21-1 is tagged as a pseudogene. This CDR3 contains 18 residues. CDR3 nucleotide sequence: TGTGCCAGCAGCATATCCTTCGGGACTAGCGGGAGTCGAGAGACCCAGTACTTC. This sequence encodes CASSISFGTSGSRETQYF.

This chain connects TRBV21-1 to TRBJ2-1; TRBD2 reflects the table's D call only, with no check against the DNA. TRBV21-1 is a pseudogene segment. The CDR3 sequence is 19 residues long. The CDR3, as DNA: TGTGCCAGCAGCATTTCCGGTAGTAGCGGGAGGACCTACCTCGATGAGCAGTTCTTC. Amino acids: CASSISGSSGRTYLDEQFF.

The chain is built from TRBV7-3 and TRBJ2-1; weak D call: TRBD2 (5 bases). This CDR3 comprises 15 residues. Germline V lookup: CDR1 SGHTA, CDR2 FQGTGA. The V gene lost 3 bases and the J gene lost 7 bases, with 16 bases spanning the gap. The DNA of the CDR3 is TGTGCCAGCAGCTTTGATCCCGGACTGGGGAATGAGCAGTTCTTC. Protein: CASSFDPGLGNEQFF.

In its sample, this clone was seen once. The V call is TRBV2, the J call TRBJ2-3; TRBD2 agrees at 9 bases. Germline V lookup: CDR1 SNHLY, CDR2 FYNNEI. The V segment lost 3 bases and the J segment 3 bases; nucleotides outside the gene matches: 10. CDR3 length: 17 residues. DNA for the CDR3: TGTGCCAGCAGTGAGGGCGGGAGGGCCTATATAACAGATACGCAGTATTTT. This sequence encodes CASSEGGRAYITDTQYF.

The chain links TRBV4-1 to TRBJ2-5, with 9 bases fitting TRBD2. CDR1 and CDR2 from the germline V gene are MGHRA and YSYEKL. The CDR3 runs to 15 residues. V gave up 2 bases and J gave up 4 bases; unmatched junction bases: 5. For the CDR3, the DNA is TGCGCCAGCAGCCAACGGACTAGCGAGGGAGAGACCCAGTACTTC. Its translation is CASSQRTSEGETQYF.

This clone was picked up one time. The V gene is TRBV11-3, the J gene TRBJ2-1; D unclear. Germline CDR1 and CDR2: SGHNT and YENEEA. The CDR3 length is 15 residues. With 0 bases removed from V and 6 bases from J, the gap between germline ends came to 12 bases. The CDR3 region has the DNA TGTGCCAGCAGCTTAGAAGGAACCCGTACCAATGAGCAGTTCTTC. It encodes CASSLEGTRTNEQFF.

The rearrangement joins TRBV4-1 to TRBJ2-1; TRBD2 matches at 7 bases. The CDR3 consists of 13 residues. Germline CDR1 is MGHRA and CDR2 is YSYEKL. V dropped 4 bases and J dropped 5; count of bases not matched to a gene: 2. The CDR3 bases are TGCGCCAGCAGCCGGACTAGGGACAATGAGCAGTTCTTC. It translates to CASSRTRDNEQFF.

The V and J genes are TRBV7-3 and TRBJ1-1; 11 bases are shared with TRBD1. The V segment lost 5 bases and the J segment 6 bases; nucleotides outside the gene matches: 11. Germline V gene lookup returns CDR1 SGHTA and CDR2 FQGTGA. The CDR3 totals 16 residues. The CDR3 is CASSPDRGLSGAEAFF. CDR3 sequence (DNA): TGTGCCAGCAGCCCGGACAGGGGGCTTAGTGGCGCTGAAGCTTTCTTT. The variable domain in full, with the rest retrieved from reference TRBV7-3 and TRBJ1-1, is GAGVSQTPSNKVTEKGKYVELRCDPISGHTALYWYRQSLGQGPEFLIYFQGTGAADDSGLPNDRFFAVRPEGSVSTLKIQRTERGDSAVYLCASSPDRGLSGAEAFFGQGTRLTVV.

The chain joins TRBV4-3 to TRBJ2-7; D is perhaps TRBD1 (5 bases). This CDR3 region has 14 residues. CDR1 and CDR2 (germline): LGHNA, YSLEER. Trimming left V 2 bases short and J 2 bases short, with 10 bases between. CDR3 loop: CASSQKTEAYEQYF. CDR3 nucleotides: TGCGCCAGCAGCCAAAAGACAGAAGCCTACGAGCAGTACTTC.

The chain has TRBV6-1 and TRBJ1-5; TRBD1 might be the D (5 bases). Germline-derived CDR1 and CDR2 are MNHNS and SASEGT. Trimming stripped 2 bases from V and 7 bases from J, with 12 bases between. The CDR3 covers 14 residues. The CDR3 region is CASSEQGGRQPQHF. The CDR3 nucleotides are TGTGCCAGCAGTGAACAGGGCGGCCGCCAGCCCCAGCATTTT.

The V gene is TRBV5-6, the J gene TRBJ2-3; 9 bases align to TRBD1. This CDR3 is built from 17 residues. The germline CDR1 and CDR2 sequences are SGHDT and YYEEEE. J lost 4 bases, V lost 4 bases, and 13 bases had no gene match. CDR3 DNA: TGTGCCAGCAGCCGTCCCGGGACAGGGAGAGACGCAGATACGCAGTATTTT. As protein: CASSRPGTGRDADTQYF.

The chain employs TRBV7-3 and TRBJ2-2; TRBD2 agrees at 10 bases. This CDR3 has 18 amino acids. Germline-derived CDR1 and CDR2 are SGHTA and FQGTGA. Germline trimming cut 5 bases from V and 7 bases from J; bases unmatched to any gene: 16. CDR3 loop: CASSPGRSGRARDGELFF. The DNA for the CDR3 is TGTGCCAGCAGCCCCGGACGGAGCGGGAGGGCTAGGGACGGGGAGCTGTTTTTT. Looking up the rest from reference TRBV7-3 and TRBJ2-2 gives the full variable domain: GAGVSQTPSNKVTEKGKYVELRCDPISGHTALYWYRQSLGQGPEFLIYFQGTGAADDSGLPNDRFFAVRPEGSVSTLKIQRTERGDSAVYLCASSPGRSGRARDGELFFGEGSRLTVL.

The rearrangement links TRBV7-2 to TRBJ1-2, with no clear D. In germline, CDR1 is SGHTA, CDR2 FQGNSA. This CDR3 has 15 amino acids. V gave up 1 base and J gave up 4 bases, with 13 bases separating them. The CDR3 nucleotides are TGTGCCAGCAGCTTAGACCCCCAGAGTGTCTATGGCTACACCTTC. Its translation: CASSLDPQSVYGYTF. Based on the CDR3 plus reference TRBV7-2 and TRBJ1-2, the full variable domain is GAGVSQSPSNKVTEKGKDVELRCDPISGHTALYWYRQSLGQGLEFLIYFQGNSAPDKSGLPSDRFSAERTGGSVSTLTIQRTQQEDSAVYLCASSLDPQSVYGYTFGSGTRLTVV.